A selection of T cell receptor beta chains follows, all from one sample in a study of shared clonotypes between healthy human individuals. Clones were read by immunoSEQ multiplex PCR, and TCRdb kept only the in-frame ones, dropping some. The table lists approximately 600,000 clones, roughly 96% of them singletons. Sequenced sample: naive CD8+ T cells sorted from blood. These TCRs come from a woman aged 25 to 39 in good health. CDR3s leave out the opening cysteine and the closing phenylalanine or tryptophan. D genes are given only for firm matches.

len	v_gene	d_gene	j_gene	CDR3aa
10	TRBV9	.	TRBJ1-3	ASSVSGNTIY
11	TRBV19	.	TRBJ1-1	ASSITANTEAF
11	TRBV6-1	.	TRBJ1-2	ASRAGLVYGYT
11	TRBV9	.	TRBJ1-1	ASSVGGLTEAF
12	TRBV30	.	TRBJ2-6	AWSMGSGANVLT
15	TRBV28	TRBD2	TRBJ2-2	ASSLPFGTSGTGELF
14	TRBV6-1	TRBD1	TRBJ1-2	ASSGPSGTDPIGYT
14	TRBV27	.	TRBJ2-7	ASSFAGQNPAYEQY
13	TRBV21-1	.	TRBJ2-7	ASSNHRVPSYEQY
17	TRBV28	.	TRBJ1-2	ASSLLDFLRDGEWDGYT
17	TRBV5-1	TRBD2	TRBJ2-1	ASSAPGLAEGSSYNEQF
15	TRBV19	TRBD2	TRBJ2-1	ASSIVIAGHLYNEQF
14	TRBV10-3	TRBD2	TRBJ2-1	AISESGLALDNEQF
17	TRBV21-1	.	TRBJ1-3	ASSKTPGLFTSSGNTIY
13	TRBV7-2	TRBD2	TRBJ2-7	ASSSSGTIGYEQY
14	TRBV7-9	TRBD1	TRBJ2-7	ASSPLSGQGAGEQY
11	TRBV28	TRBD1	TRBJ2-7	ASSFQGGGEQY
10	TRBV27	.	TRBJ2-7	ASSSTGYEQY
12	TRBV27	.	TRBJ2-7	ASSFQPSSYEQY
10	TRBV27	.	TRBJ2-1	ASSTSYNEQF
11	TRBV27	.	TRBJ2-1	ASSITGLNEQF
9	TRBV6-1	TRBD2	TRBJ2-7	ASSEAGLEY